This T cell receptor (beta chain) was found in a study of CD8 T cells in Susac syndrome. On the study more broadly: When blood was drawn, patients with Susac syndrome were on intravenous immunoglobulin alone, on corticosteroids, or therapy-naive.

Random-hexamer reverse transcription was applied to about 0.45 to 1 ug RNA. The immunoSEQ assay covered 54 Vbeta and 13 Jbeta segments for CDR3. TCRdb re-called the immunoSEQ multiplex PCR reads with MiXCR, one entry per CDR3 protein. The table lists fewer than 200,000 distinct CDR3 sequences, roughly 90% of them singletons, with 0.087% in the top ten. Trimming shortened V by 5 bases and J by 5 bases, and 20 bases separated the two germline ends. CDR1 and CDR2 from the germline V gene are SGHVS and FQNEAQ. This CDR3 is 16 amino acids long. The clonotype originates from a human donor with Susac syndrome. The chain recombines TRBV7-8 with TRBJ2-3; the D is unclear. Sequenced sample: CD4+ T cells from PBMCs. The CDR3 loop is CASSAKRTVVKDTQYF. CDR3 nucleotides: TGTGCCAGCAGCGCTAAAAGAACAGTAGTCAAAGATACGCAGTATTTT.